Following are 30 T cell receptor beta chains from one sample sequenced in a study of human T cells and chemical hapten exposure. Using its own MiXCR run on the RACE reads, TCRdb lists one record per CDR3 protein. The top ten hold roughly 3.5% of the sample, which has fewer than 130,000 distinct CDR3 sequences, 9.5% to 11% seen once. The time point: patch test 1, 2 weeks after DPC sensitization. Stated treatment: therapeutic diphenylcyclopropenone sensitization with weekly scalp DPC. This material consisted of whole blood, taken in connection with sensitization to the hapten diphenylcyclopropenone (DPC). These receptor sequences come from a woman in her 40s with alopecia areata. Some clones in this sample may be carry-over from other donors' samples.

The chain is built from TRBV10-3 and TRBJ2-3; the match to TRBD2 covers 10 bases. This CDR3 is 14 amino acids long. The V gene's germline CDR1 is ENHRY and CDR2 SYGVKD. J gave up 0 bases and V 10 bases, and 4 bases lay outside the gene matches. CDR3 sequence reads: CATTSGTSTDTQYF. Here the CDR3 DNA reads TGTGCCACTACTAGCGGGACTAGCACAGATACGCAGTATTTT.

The chain links TRBV11-2 to TRBJ2-1, with a tentative D call TRBD2 (6 bases). V gave up 5 bases and J gave up 0 bases, with 14 bases separating them. Germline V gives CDR1 SGHAT, CDR2 FQNNGV. The length of the CDR3 is 16 residues. In nucleotides, the CDR3 is TGTGCCAGCAGCCCACTAGCCCCTAGCTCCTACAATGAGCAGTTCTTC. Residues: CASSPLAPSSYNEQFF.

The chain links TRBV6-2 or TRBV6-3 to TRBJ2-5; 11 nucleotides line up with TRBD2. Germline CDR1 and CDR2: MNHEY and SVGEGT. Losses at the gene ends were 8 bases for V and 5 bases for J; bases not matched to a gene: 10. This CDR3 comprises 15 residues. The chain's CDR3 is CASSEELAGAETQYF. In nucleotides, the CDR3 is TGTGCCAGCTCTGAAGAACTAGCGGGGGCGGAGACCCAGTACTTC.

This clonotype appeared many times. The CDR3 loop is CASRMGQDSSEAFF. The CDR3 region has the DNA TGTGCCAGCAGGATGGGACAGGACTCTTCTGAAGCTTTCTTT. The V call is TRBV6-2 or TRBV6-3, the J call TRBJ1-1, with 8 positions matching TRBD1. The CDR3 is 14 residues long. CDR1 is MNHEY and CDR2 is SVGEGT in the germline V gene. V lost 6 bases to trimming and J lost 6 bases; unmatched junction nucleotides: 9.

This clonotype was picked up a small number of times. This sequence joins TRBV9 and TRBJ2-7; D not resolved. Trimming cost V 3 bases and J 0 bases, with 10 bases left between them. CDR3 length: 14 residues. From germline, CDR1 is SGDLS and CDR2 YYNGEE. The CDR3 bases are TGTGCCAGCAGCGGTCGGACGGGCTCCTACGAGCAGTACTTC. Amino acid sequence: CASSGRTGSYEQYF.

Remarks on this clonotype: A read error may explain this, as a much larger clone is one base away. The genes are TRBV30 and TRBJ1-1, with D possibly matching TRBD1 (5 bases). CDR3 size: 13 residues. Looked up from germline, CDR1 is GTSNPN and CDR2 is SVGIG (reference sequence). As DNA, the CDR3 is TGTGCCTGGAGTATGGGGCTGAACACTGTAGCTTTCTTT. It is translated as CAWSMGLNTVAFF.

This clonotype turned up a few times. The chain is built from TRBV29-1 and TRBJ1-3; the D gene is possibly TRBD1 (6 bases). Trimming shortened V by 4 bases and J by 4 bases, and 11 bases separated the two germline ends. Germline V gene sequence: CDR1 SQVTM, CDR2 ANQGSEA. The length of the CDR3 is 13 residues. The CDR3 sequence is CSVGGGQGNTIYF. The CDR3 nucleotides are TGCAGCGTTGGGGGGGGGCAAGGAAACACCATATATTTT.

This clonotype appeared many times. CDR3 in amino acids: CASSPRDRPNNLPGTEAFF. The CDR3 DNA reads TGTGCCAGCAGTCCTCGGGACAGGCCTAATAACCTACCGGGCACTGAAGCTTTCTTT. V gene TRBV6-6 combines with J gene TRBJ1-1, with 8 nucleotides matching TRBD1. Trimming cost V 5 bases and J 4 bases; bases outside gene matches: 21. This CDR3 spans 19 amino acids. Germline-derived CDR1 and CDR2 are MNHNY and SVGAGI (reference sequence).

This clonotype was observed many times. The chain links TRBV28 to TRBJ2-5; 7 bases are shared with TRBD1. The CDR3 is 13 amino acids. With V trimmed by 5 bases and J by 4 bases, 4 bases remained unmatched. Germline V gives CDR1 MDHEN, CDR2 SYDVKM. Here the CDR3 reads CASSPRDRETQYF. In DNA form, the CDR3 reads TGTGCCAGCAGTCCCCGGGACAGAGAGACCCAGTACTTC.

The sample holds a few counts of this clonotype. This chain connects TRBV7-3 to TRBJ2-2, with 9 nucleotides matching TRBD1. The CDR3 extends over 16 amino acids. Per germline, CDR1 SGHTA and CDR2 FQGTGA. The trim removed 5 bases at V and 6 bases at J, leaving 10 bases unmatched. The CDR3 nucleotides read TGTGCCAGCAGCACCCCGGGACAGGGTGTCCCCGGGGAGCTGTTTTTT. Protein: CASSTPGQGVPGELFF. The variable domain in full, completed from reference TRBV7-3 and TRBJ2-2, reads GAGVSQTPSNKVTEKGKYVELRCDPISGHTALYWYRQSLGQGPEFLIYFQGTGAADDSGLPNDRFFAVRPEGSVSTLKIQRTERGDSAVYLCASSTPGQGVPGELFFGEGSRLTVL.

There are many counts of this clonotype. This chain uses TRBV7-9 with TRBJ1-5; D unresolved. V lost 8 bases and J lost 9, with 17 bases in between. The germline gives CDR1 SEHNR, CDR2 FQNEAQ (reference sequence). This CDR3 region has 13 residues. The CDR3 DNA reads as TGTGCCAGCGCTGGCCCCTCCGGCCGGCCCCAGCATTTT. This codes for CASAGPSGRPQHF. Drawing the rest from reference TRBV7-9 and TRBJ1-5, the complete variable domain is DTGVSQNPRHKITKRGQNVTFRCDPISEHNRLYWYRQTLGQGPEFLTYFQNEAQLEKSRLLSDRFSAERPKGSFSTLEIQRTEQGDSAMYLCASAGPSGRPQHFGDGTRLSIL.

This clonotype was picked up many times. The chain links TRBV20-1 to TRBJ1-1; no firm D call. The CDR3 sequence is 13 residues long. CDR1 DFQATT and CDR2 SNEGSKA come from the germline V gene (reference sequence). The V end was cut by 5 bases, the J end by 1 base, with 11 bases between. CDR3 coding DNA: TGCAGTGCTTCCCTGGACGGGAACACTGAAGCTTTCTTT. Protein product: CSASLDGNTEAFF.

The chain links TRBV3-1 to TRBJ1-6, with 9 bases aligning to TRBD1. The CDR3 sequence is 14 residues long. V was pared by 4 bases and J by 9 bases, with 4 bases of the junction left unmatched. Per germline, CDR1 LGHDT and CDR2 YNNKEL (reference sequence). CDR3 coding DNA: TGTGCCAGCAGCCGCACAGGGGGCAGTTCACCCCTCCACTTT. This codes for CASSRTGGSSPLHF.

There are a few counts of this clonotype. The chain is built from TRBV6-2 or TRBV6-3 and TRBJ2-6, with TRBD2 identical over 7 bases. The CDR3 has 15 residues. Trimming cost V 6 bases and J 1 base; bases outside gene matches: 3. Germline CDR1 MNHEY, CDR2 SVGEGT. CDR3 nucleotides: TGTGCCAGCAGCCACGGGGGGTCTGGGGCCAACGTCCTGACTTTC. This encodes CASSHGGSGANVLTF.

This clonotype was seen ten or more times. V is TRBV14 and J is TRBJ2-3; D unclear. Germline assignment: CDR1 SGHDN and CDR2 FVKESK. This CDR3 has 14 residues. V lost 2 bases to trimming and J lost 2 bases, with 8 bases between them. CDR3 amino acids: CASSQLDFTDTQYF. DNA for the CDR3: TGTGCCAGCAGCCAACTGGATTTCACAGATACGCAGTATTTT.

This clonotype was counted many times. The chain employs TRBV27 and TRBJ1-2, with D maybe TRBD1 (6 bases). The CDR3 is 15 amino acids. Germline V gene lookup returns CDR1 MNHEY and CDR2 SMNVEV (reference sequence). Trimming removed 5 bases from V and 2 bases from J, with 15 bases in between. The CDR3 is CASSPSDRPNYGYTF. CDR3 bases: TGTGCCAGCAGTCCCTCGGACAGACCCAACTATGGCTACACCTTC.

This clonotype was recorded many times. This chain links TRBV4-1 with TRBJ2-7; D might be TRBD1 (6 bases). In germline, CDR1 is MGHRA, CDR2 YSYEKL. V shed 0 bases and J shed 3 bases, with 15 bases lying between them. This CDR3 region has 16 residues. The CDR3 here is CASSQEAAGAYYEQYF. The CDR3 DNA follows: TGCGCCAGCAGCCAAGAGGCGGCAGGGGCCTACTACGAGCAGTACTTC.

This clonotype was observed at least ten times. The chain combines TRBV5-1 with TRBJ2-3, with D possibly being TRBD1 (6 bases). The CDR3 runs 15 residues. In germline, CDR1 is SGHRS, CDR2 YFSETQ. Trimming shortened V by 4 bases and J by 4 bases, and 16 bases separated the two germline ends. CDR3 in amino acids: CASSPGGRGADTQYF. The CDR3 nucleotides are TGCGCCAGCAGCCCGGGCGGCAGGGGAGCAGATACGCAGTATTTT.

V usage is TRBV6-6 and J usage is TRBJ1-2; TRBD1 aligns across 12 bases. CDR1 is MNHNY, CDR2 SVGAGI, per germline (reference sequence). This CDR3 has 16 amino acids. J lost 5 bases, V lost 6 bases, and 10 bases had no gene match. CDR3: CASRQPGQGAFYGYTF. DNA for the CDR3: TGTGCCAGCAGACAACCGGGACAGGGGGCTTTTTATGGCTACACCTTC.

At least ten counts were recorded for this clonotype. The V gene is TRBV11-2, the J gene TRBJ2-2; D gene unclear. This CDR3 has 15 amino acids. Germline V CDR1 and CDR2: SGHAT, FQNNGV. Trimming cost V 2 bases and J 0 bases, with 7 bases left between them. CDR3 sequence: CASSLTTANTGELFF. Written as DNA, the CDR3 is TGTGCCAGCAGCTTAACAACAGCGAACACCGGGGAGCTGTTTTTT.

The chain couples TRBV12-3 or TRBV12-4 to TRBJ1-4; D remains ambiguous. The CDR3 contains 15 residues. Trimming cost V 5 bases and J 0 bases, with 10 bases left between them. This CDR3 reads CASSTTGATNEKLFF. DNA of the CDR3: TGTGCCAGCAGTACGACGGGAGCAACTAATGAAAAACTGTTTTTT.

At least ten counts were recorded for this clonotype. V gene TRBV14 combines with J gene TRBJ1-1, with 7 positions matching TRBD1. The CDR3 runs 15 residues. The junction had 9 bases not matched to a gene; V was cut back by 8 bases and J by 0 bases. Germline V gene data show CDR1 as SGHDN and CDR2 as FVKESK. CDR3 amino acids: CASQPPGGMNTEAFF. The DNA of the CDR3 is TGTGCCAGCCAACCCCCAGGGGGAATGAACACTGAAGCTTTCTTT.

This clonotype was detected a few times. V is TRBV19 and J is TRBJ2-1; D is uncertain. Germline CDR1 LNHDA, CDR2 SQIVND (reference sequence). Trimming left V 6 bases short and J 4 bases short, with 10 bases between. The CDR3 consists of 13 residues. The CDR3 spells CASSIPQYNEQFF. The CDR3 DNA sequence: TGTGCCAGTAGCATCCCCCAATACAATGAGCAGTTCTTC.

V and J are TRBV7-9 and TRBJ1-1; D unclear. V gave up 5 bases and J gave up 5 bases, with 15 bases separating them. The length of the CDR3 is 14 residues. Germline lookup yields CDR1 SEHNR and CDR2 FQNEAQ (reference sequence). The CDR3 loop reads CASSLSNGGTEAFF. The CDR3 DNA follows: TGTGCCAGCAGCCTCTCCAACGGTGGGACTGAAGCTTTCTTT.

This clonotype was seen repeatedly, ten times or more. The chain is built from TRBV5-1 and TRBJ1-4; D is ambiguous. The V gene's germline CDR1 is SGHRS and CDR2 YFSETQ. Trimming took off 4 bases at V and 7 bases at J, with 17 bases between the two ends. CDR3 length: 15 amino acids. DNA of the CDR3: TGCGCCAGCAGCCCATCGCCGTCCGGTGGTGAAAAACTGTTTTTT. Protein sequence: CASSPSPSGGEKLFF.

In this sample, this clonotype turned up many times. The rearrangement uses TRBV6-2 or TRBV6-3 and TRBJ2-7, with 9 positions matching TRBD2. Germline lookup yields CDR1 MNHEY and CDR2 SVGEGT. CDR3 size: 17 residues. The trim removed 8 bases at V and 0 bases at J, leaving 14 bases unmatched. CDR3 sequence reads: CASLSPSGGRASYEQYF. Here the CDR3 DNA reads TGTGCCAGCCTGTCCCCCTCCGGCGGGAGGGCCTCCTACGAGCAGTACTTC.

V usage is TRBV20-1 and J usage is TRBJ2-1; 7 bases are shared with TRBD2. This CDR3 region has 15 residues. Germline V gives CDR1 DFQATT, CDR2 SNEGSKA (reference sequence). V lost 2 bases to trimming and J lost 7 bases; unmatched junction nucleotides: 11. The CDR3 bases are TGCAGTGCTAGAAAGCGGGATTGGTCTAGAAATGAGCAGTTCTTC. Residues: CSARKRDWSRNEQFF.

The rearrangement joins TRBV5-4 to TRBJ1-2; D is unclear. Deletions cut 2 bases from V and 1 base from J, with 6 bases between. The CDR3 extends over 13 amino acids. Germline CDR1 SGHNT, CDR2 YYREEE (reference sequence). Here the CDR3 reads CASSFPVNYGYTF. CDR3 nucleotides: TGTGCCAGCAGCTTTCCGGTTAACTATGGCTACACCTTC.

In its sample, this clonotype was seen a few times. The rearrangement joins TRBV29-1 to TRBJ2-7; TRBD1 might be the D (5 bases). This CDR3 is 10 amino acids long. Germline V CDR1 and CDR2: SQVTM, ANQGSEA. Trimming stripped 5 bases from V and 6 bases from J, with 8 bases between. The CDR3 DNA sequence: TGCAGCGTTTTTAGGGGCGAGCAGTACTTC. This gives the protein CSVFRGEQYF.

The chain recombines TRBV6-6 with TRBJ1-4; no reliable D call. CDR1 is MNHNY, CDR2 SVGAGI, per germline (reference sequence). With 6 bases removed from V and 3 bases from J, the gap between germline ends came to 11 bases. The CDR3 covers 14 residues. The CDR3 loop reads CASSPSLANEKLFF. The CDR3, as DNA: TGTGCCAGCAGCCCATCGTTGGCTAATGAAAAACTGTTTTTT.